This T cell receptor (beta chain) was identified during a study of cytomegalovirus exposure and HLA in healthy donors. As for the study in general: An earlier analysis found 117 million unique TCR beta sequences from approximately 170 million T cells.

Both 60 Vbeta primers and 13 Jbeta primers went into the PCR. The method was immunoSEQ multiplex PCR; TCRdb's version includes in-frame clones alone and lacks a portion of them. The repertoire consists of tens of thousands of clones, with 90% occurring once and the leading ten covering roughly 3%. Overall study findings and caveats: Donor immune exposure was known only as CMV serostatus. Owing to their indistinguishability, certain V segments, notably TRBV6-2 and TRBV6-3, were excluded.

V shed 3 bases, J shed 3 bases, and the junction held 5 bases outside the gene matches. The CDR3 consists of 16 residues. Germline lookup yields CDR1 ENHRY and CDR2 SYGVKD. As to this clone: What it binds is unknown.

In nominal health when sampled, donors likely had unrecorded immune exposures nonetheless. This receptor was identified in a woman aged 18-29 years in good health and CMV-seronegative. The genes are TRBV10-3 and TRBJ2-3; 11 bases fit TRBD1. Specimen: PBMCs. CDR3 sequence (DNA): TGTGCCATCAGTGAATCGGGACAGGGGGAGACAGATACGCAGTATTTT. Translating it yields CAISESGQGETDTQYF.